This T cell receptor (beta chain) was captured by sequencing in a study of control samples from healthy donors and cancer patients. Method: immunoSEQ multiplex PCR; TCRdb's copy keeps in-frame clones and lacks some. The sample has about 71,000 clones; around nine tenths are singletons. The germline CDR1 and CDR2 sequences are KGHDR and SFDVKD. V was pared by 4 bases and J by 6 bases, with 4 bases of the junction left unmatched. This CDR3 has 14 residues. V gene TRBV24-1 combines with J gene TRBJ1-2; the match to TRBD1 covers 10 bases. The TCR sequence derives from a man aged 55-75 years with lung cancer. Sequencing input: PBMCs. The CDR3 loop is CATSEATGGDGYTF. DNA for the CDR3: TGTGCCACCAGTGAGGCGACAGGGGGCGATGGCTACACCTTC.